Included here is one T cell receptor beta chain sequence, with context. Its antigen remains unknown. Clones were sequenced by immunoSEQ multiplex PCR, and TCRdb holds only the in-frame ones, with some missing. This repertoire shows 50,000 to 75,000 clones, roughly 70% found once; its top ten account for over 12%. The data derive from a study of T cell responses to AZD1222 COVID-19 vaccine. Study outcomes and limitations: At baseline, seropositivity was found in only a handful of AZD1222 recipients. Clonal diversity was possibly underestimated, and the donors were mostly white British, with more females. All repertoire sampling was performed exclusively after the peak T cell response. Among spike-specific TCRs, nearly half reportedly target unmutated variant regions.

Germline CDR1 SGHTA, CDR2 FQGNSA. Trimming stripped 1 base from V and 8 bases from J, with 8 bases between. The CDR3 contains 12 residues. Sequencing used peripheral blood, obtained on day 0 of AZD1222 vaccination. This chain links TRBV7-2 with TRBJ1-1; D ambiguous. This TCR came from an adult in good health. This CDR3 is CASSLVAGEAFF. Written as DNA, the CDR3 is TGTGCCAGCAGCTTAGTGGCAGGCGAAGCTTTCTTT.